The rows below give T cell receptor beta chains drawn from one sample of a study of neurological immune-mediated disorders. TCRdb recomputed calls from the 5' RACE reads with MiXCR, one row per CDR3 protein. The profile covers over 55,000 distinct CDR3 sequences, with around a tenth appearing a single time and around 7% taken by the ten largest. The sequencing input was PBMCs. Receptors originate from a male donor with HTLV-1-associated myelopathy (HAM/TSP). CDR3s include the opening cysteine and the closing phenylalanine or tryptophan. A D gene is named only where the DNA matches it firmly. Where a row states a size, it is once, few, many or the class of an expanded clone; other rows omit it.

CDR3 protein,CDR3 DNA,V gene,clone size,J gene,CDR3 length,D gene
CASSPAGSGNTIYF,TGTGCCAGCAGCCCAGCAGGGAGTGGAAACACCATATATTTT,TRBV7-2,many,TRBJ1-3,14,.
CASSLGSSGLAFF,TGTGCCAGCAGCTTAGGCTCTTCGGGGTTAGCTTTCTTT,TRBV7-6,.,TRBJ1-1,13,.
CASSLRRVETEAFF,TGTGCCAGCAGCCTCAGGCGGGTGGAGACTGAAGCTTTCTTT,TRBV7-9,many,TRBJ1-1,14,.
CASSQSGNPYEQYF,TGTGCCAGCAGCCAGTCGGGGAATCCCTACGAGCAGTACTTC,TRBV7-8,many,TRBJ2-7,14,.
CASSQEDDYNEQYF,TGTGCCAGCAGCCAAGAAGACGACTACAACGAGCAGTACTTC,TRBV4-2,many,TRBJ2-7,14,.
CASSFQGGSWHEQFF,TGTGCCAGCAGCTTCCAAGGGGGTTCGTGGCATGAGCAGTTCTTC,TRBV7-9,.,TRBJ2-1,15,.
CASSYSISLSDTQYF,TGTGCCAGCAGTTACTCGATTTCGCTCTCAGATACGCAGTATTTT,TRBV6-2/TRBV6-3,few,TRBJ2-3,15,.
CASSEAVGNTIYF,TGCGCCAGCAGCGAAGCGGTGGGAAACACCATATATTTT,TRBV5-1,many,TRBJ1-3,13,.
CASSLEAGITGELFF,TGCGCCAGCAGCTTGGAGGCAGGAATAACCGGGGAGCTGTTTTTT,TRBV5-1,many,TRBJ2-2,15,.
CSARPSRASGNTIYF,TGCAGTGCTAGACCTTCTAGGGCCTCTGGAAACACCATATATTTT,TRBV20-1,many,TRBJ1-3,15,.
CASSLGFGTGELFF,TGTGCCAGCAGCTTAGGGTTCGGCACCGGGGAGCTGTTTTTT,TRBV7-9,many,TRBJ2-2,14,.
CSARTGQGDTEAFF,TGCAGTGCTAGAACGGGACAGGGAGACACTGAAGCTTTCTTT,TRBV20-1,medium-sized,TRBJ1-1,14,TRBD1
CASSLGRGGWPQHF,TGTGCCAGCAGCTTGGGACGGGGCGGGTGGCCCCAGCATTTT,TRBV7-9,many,TRBJ1-5,14,.
CASTLRTVQETQYF,TGCGCCAGCACCCTAAGGACAGTTCAAGAGACCCAGTACTTC,TRBV5-1,many,TRBJ2-5,14,.
CASSIISGATNEKLFF,TGTGCCAGCAGCATAATCTCAGGGGCAACTAATGAAAAACTGTTTTTT,TRBV7-9,few,TRBJ1-4,16,.
CSATRVAGSQETQYF,TGCAGTGCTACCCGGGTAGCGGGTTCCCAAGAGACCCAGTACTTC,TRBV20-1,many,TRBJ2-5,15,TRBD2
CASSLDRTSGGQPFFYNEQFF,TGTGCCAGCAGCTTGGATAGGACTAGCGGGGGCCAGCCGTTCTTTTACAATGAGCAGTTCTTC,TRBV5-8,.,TRBJ2-1,21,TRBD2
CASSVGQSHPDTQYF,TGTGCCAGCAGCGTAGGCCAATCTCACCCAGATACGCAGTATTTT,TRBV9,many,TRBJ2-3,15,.
CASSPLSTDTQYF,TGTGCCAGCTCACCACTCAGCACAGATACGCAGTATTTT,TRBV18,many,TRBJ2-3,13,.
CASSPDGGTQYF,TGCGCCAGCAGCCCTGACGGGGGTACGCAGTATTTT,TRBV5-1,many,TRBJ2-3,12,.
CSARKNSLTTGRAEAFF,TGCAGTGCTCGTAAGAACTCACTCACGACAGGGCGGGCTGAAGCTTTCTTT,TRBV20-1,few,TRBJ1-1,17,TRBD1
CSAPTGGNSNQPQHF,TGCAGTGCCCCGACAGGAGGGAACAGCAATCAGCCCCAGCATTTT,TRBV20-1,many,TRBJ1-5,15,.
CASTRDSGANVLTF,TGTGCCAGCACCAGAGACTCTGGGGCCAACGTCCTGACTTTC,TRBV18,.,TRBJ2-6,14,.
CSAPIPGGAETQYF,TGCAGTGCTCCTATCCCGGGGGGGGCAGAGACCCAGTACTTC,TRBV20-1,many,TRBJ2-5,14,TRBD2
CASSSGAANEKLFF,TGCGCCAGCAGCTCCGGGGCTGCTAATGAAAAACTGTTTTTT,TRBV5-1,many,TRBJ1-4,14,.
CASSKQGAWTEAFF,TGTGCCAGCAGCAAGCAGGGGGCGTGGACTGAAGCTTTCTTT,TRBV5-5,many,TRBJ1-1,14,TRBD1
CASSYEVGNQPQHF,TGTGCCAGCAGTTACGAAGTTGGCAATCAGCCCCAGCATTTT,TRBV6-2/TRBV6-3,many,TRBJ1-5,14,.
CDSSDTGSGTNTRYF,TGTGACAGCAGTGATACAGGGTCGGGTACGAATACGCGGTATTTT,TRBV25-1,.,TRBJ2-3,15,.
CASAFGANYGYTF,TGTGCCAGCGCCTTCGGGGCTAACTATGGCTACACCTTC,TRBV27,many,TRBJ1-2,13,.
CASSLEPGGNTEAFF,TGTGCCAGCAGCTTGGAGCCAGGGGGGAACACTGAAGCTTTCTTT,TRBV5-5,many,TRBJ1-1,15,TRBD1
CSAELAGGPYNEQFF,TGCAGTGCCGAGCTAGCGGGGGGGCCATACAATGAGCAGTTCTTC,TRBV20-1,many,TRBJ2-1,15,TRBD2
CTSSLHGSGGHRETQYF,TGTACCAGCAGCTTACATGGTAGCGGGGGACACCGAGAGACCCAGTACTTC,TRBV11-2,.,TRBJ2-5,17,TRBD2
CASSLRGQGSNEQFF,TGTGCCAGCAGCTTAAGAGGACAGGGGAGCAATGAGCAGTTCTTC,TRBV7-9,many,TRBJ2-1,15,TRBD1
CASSINLLGSSGYTF,TGTGCCAGTAGTATAAATCTTCTGGGATCGAGCGGCTACACCTTC,TRBV19,few,TRBJ1-2,15,.
CASSHSTGNTEAFF,TGTGCCAGCAGCCACTCCACAGGGAACACTGAAGCTTTCTTT,TRBV3-1,many,TRBJ1-1,14,.
CASSVGATGPHEQYF,TGTGCCAGCAGCGTAGGGGCGACAGGTCCCCACGAGCAGTACTTC,TRBV9,few,TRBJ2-7,15,.
CASSQDRMETRGYTF,TGCGCCAGCAGCCAAGATAGGATGGAAACGCGGGGCTACACCTTC,TRBV4-3,many,TRBJ1-2,15,.
CASSSGIHSNQPQHF,TGTGCCAGCAGCTCCGGAATTCATAGCAATCAGCCCCAGCATTTT,TRBV7-8,many,TRBJ1-5,15,.
CASRHRGHQSGGTGPKETQYF,TGTGCCAGCAGACACAGGGGCCACCAAAGCGGGGGGACTGGCCCGAAAGAGACCCAGTACTTC,TRBV21-1,many,TRBJ2-5,21,.
CASSLDRPSSGELFF,TGTGCCAGCAGCTTAGATCGGCCTAGCTCTGGGGAGCTGTTTTTT,TRBV11-2,many,TRBJ2-2,15,.